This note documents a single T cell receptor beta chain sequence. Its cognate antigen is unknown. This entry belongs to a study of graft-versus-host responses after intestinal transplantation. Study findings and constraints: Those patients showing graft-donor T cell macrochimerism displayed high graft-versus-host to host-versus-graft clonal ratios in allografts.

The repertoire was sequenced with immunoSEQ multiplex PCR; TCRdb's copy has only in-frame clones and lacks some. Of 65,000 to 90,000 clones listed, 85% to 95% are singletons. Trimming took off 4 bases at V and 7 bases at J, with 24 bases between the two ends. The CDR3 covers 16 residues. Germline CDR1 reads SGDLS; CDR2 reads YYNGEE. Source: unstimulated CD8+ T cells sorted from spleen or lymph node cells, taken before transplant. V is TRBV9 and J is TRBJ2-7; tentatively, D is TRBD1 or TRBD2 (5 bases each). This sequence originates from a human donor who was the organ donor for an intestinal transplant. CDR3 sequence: CASSPSWGSPLGEQYF. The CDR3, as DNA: TGTGCCAGCAGCCCATCATGGGGGAGCCCGTTAGGGGAGCAGTACTTC.